The clone carrying this T cell receptor (beta chain) occurred a few times. Each sample gave at least 6.5 million isolated PBMCs. This record belongs to a study of blood T cells in healthy people across ages. CDR1 is MNHEY, CDR2 SMNVEV, per germline (reference sequence). Trimming took 8 bases from V and 5 from J; bases not matched to a gene: 10. CDR3 length: 15 residues. Primed by a sample-barcoded 5' primer and a J-beta primer mix, a second PCR proceeded for roughly 6 to 12 cycles. TCRdb used MiXCR to reprocess the 5' RACE reads, holding one entry per CDR3 protein. The data hold about 640,000 distinct CDR3 sequences, with roughly 41% observed a single time.

The chain joins TRBV27 to TRBJ2-5, with 11 bases matching TRBD2. The TCR was taken from an elderly man in good health. Sequenced input: blood. The CDR3 DNA reads TGTGCCAGCTCCCCTAGCGGGAGGAGGTCGGAGACCCAGTACTTC. This sequence encodes CASSPSGRRSETQYF.